Presented here are 9 T cell receptor beta chains from one specimen sequenced in a study of liver allograft versus peripheral blood T cells. The overall study: Transplanted livers and recipients' peripheral blood had their T cell receptor repertoires compared.

TCRdb re-called the reads through MiXCR, storing one row per CDR3 protein. The sample shows some 7,700 distinct CDR3 sequences, around 15% of them seen only once. These receptors all stem from a human patient who had a liver transplant. The graft donor may have given rise to some T cells.

Relative to its sample, this clonotype is medium-sized. The rearrangement links TRBV5-5 to TRBJ1-2, with D possibly TRBD1 on 5 matching bases. The V gene's germline CDR1 is SGHKS and CDR2 YYEKEE (reference sequence). The CDR3 length is 14 residues. Between the trimmed V and J ends, which lost 4 bases and 0 bases, there was a span of 10 bases. Here the CDR3 DNA reads TGTGCCAGCAGCAGGGACCGAGCTAACTATGGCTACACCTTC. As protein: CASSRDRANYGYTF.

By share, this clonotype counts as medium-sized. The chain is built from TRBV28 and TRBJ1-1, with D unresolved. The germline V gene encodes CDR1 MDHEN and CDR2 SYDVKM. CDR3 size: 12 residues. The V end lost 2 bases, the J end lost 10 bases, and 11 bases lay between the germline ends. This CDR3 reads CASSLPFYGAFF. CDR3 nucleotides: TGTGCCAGCAGTTTACCTTTTTACGGAGCTTTCTTT.

This clonotype was seen ten or more times. This chain connects TRBV19 to TRBJ1-1; 11 bases are a match to TRBD1. The J segment lost 11 bases and the V segment lost 5 bases, leaving 10 bases of the junction unmatched. CDR3 size: 14 residues. Germline V CDR1 and CDR2: LNHDA, SQIVND (reference sequence). CDR3 sequence: CASSAPWDRGTAFF. For the CDR3, the DNA is TGTGCCAGTAGTGCCCCTTGGGACAGGGGGACGGCTTTCTTT.

In this sample, this clonotype turned up a few times. As DNA, the CDR3 is TGTGCCAGCAGCCCTAGAGGGAGGGCTGAAAAACTGTTTTTT. Its protein product is CASSPRGRAEKLFF. The V gene is TRBV7-9, the J gene TRBJ1-4; no clear D gene. Trimming removed 5 bases from V and 7 bases from J, with 14 bases in between. The V gene's germline CDR1 is SEHNR and CDR2 FQNEAQ (reference sequence). CDR3 length: 14 amino acids. The full variable domain, with the rest looked up from reference TRBV7-9 and TRBJ1-4, is DTGVSQNPRHKITKRGQNVTFRCDPISEHNRLYWYRQTLGQGPEFLTYFQNEAQLEKSRLLSDRFSAERPKGSFSTLEIQRTEQGDSAMYLCASSPRGRAEKLFFGSGTQLSVL.

By proportion, this clonotype is medium-sized. The chain uses TRBV19 and TRBJ2-2; possible D gene TRBD1, 6 bases. Germline values: CDR1 LNHDA, CDR2 SQIVND (reference sequence). V was pared by 6 bases and J by 7 bases, with 15 bases between. The CDR3 consists of 14 residues. CDR3 residues: CASRGTRIVGELFF. DNA of the CDR3: TGTGCCAGTAGGGGGACACGGATCGTCGGGGAGCTGTTTTTT.

This clonotype ranks as medium-sized (0.01 to 0.1%). This rearrangement joins TRBV19 to TRBJ1-3; D uncertain. Trimming pared 3 bases from V and 0 bases from J, leaving 15 bases between. The CDR3 length is 17 residues. CDR1 and CDR2 (germline): LNHDA, SQIVND (reference sequence). CDR3 region: CASSMIPVSSSGNTIYF. The CDR3 DNA reads TGTGCCAGTAGTATGATACCCGTCTCCAGCTCTGGAAACACCATATATTTT.

Sample share makes this clonotype medium-sized. This chain links TRBV18 with TRBJ1-1; 10 positions agree with TRBD1. The V and J ends lost 3 bases and 5 bases, in that order; junction bases with no gene match: 9. The CDR3 runs 16 residues. CDR1 KGHSH and CDR2 LQKENI come from the germline V gene. CDR3 sequence (DNA): TGTGCCAGCTCACCGGTTCGGACAGGGGGGAGGACTGAAGCTTTCTTT. It specifies CASSPVRTGGRTEAFF.

In its sample, this clonotype ranks as medium-sized. This chain connects TRBV6-6 to TRBJ1-2, with a weak D call TRBD1 (6 bases). This CDR3 has 16 residues. Germline assignment: CDR1 MNHNY and CDR2 SVGAGI (reference sequence). V was pared by 5 bases and J by 5 bases, with 21 bases between. CDR3: CASSRGTPIESYGYTF. The CDR3 DNA sequence: TGTGCCAGCAGTAGGGGGACACCTATCGAATCTTATGGCTACACCTTC.

Within the sample, this clonotype is medium-sized. This rearrangement joins TRBV5-6 to TRBJ1-3; D is ambiguous. Deletions cut 2 bases from V and 0 bases from J, with 9 bases between. The CDR3 is 15 amino acids. CDR1 is SGHDT and CDR2 is YYEEEE in the germline V gene. The DNA for the CDR3 is TGTGCCAGCAGCTTTGGCCCCTCCTCTGGAAACACCATATATTTT. Protein product: CASSFGPSSGNTIYF. Supplemented by reference TRBV5-6 and TRBJ1-3, the full variable domain reads DAGVTQSPTHLIKTRGQQVTLRCSPKSGHDTVSWYQQALGQGPQFIFQYYEEEERQRGNFPDRFSGHQFPNYSSELNVNALLLGDSALYLCASSFGPSSGNTIYFGEGSWLTVV.